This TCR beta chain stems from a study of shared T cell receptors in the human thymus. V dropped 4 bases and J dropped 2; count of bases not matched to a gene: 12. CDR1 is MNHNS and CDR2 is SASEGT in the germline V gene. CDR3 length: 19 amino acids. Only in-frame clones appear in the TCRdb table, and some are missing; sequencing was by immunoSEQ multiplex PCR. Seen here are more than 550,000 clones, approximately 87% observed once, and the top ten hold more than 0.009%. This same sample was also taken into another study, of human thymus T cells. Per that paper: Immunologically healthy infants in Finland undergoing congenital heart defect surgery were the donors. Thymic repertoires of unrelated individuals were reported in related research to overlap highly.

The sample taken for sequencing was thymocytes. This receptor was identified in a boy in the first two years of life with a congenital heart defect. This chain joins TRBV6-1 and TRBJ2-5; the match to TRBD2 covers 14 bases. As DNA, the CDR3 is TGTGCCAGCAGTGCCAAGAGTAAGGGACTAGCGGGGGAGCAAGAGACCCAGTACTTC. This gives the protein CASSAKSKGLAGEQETQYF.